A single sample is the source of the 13 T cell receptor beta chains below, sequenced in a study of Ad26.COV2.S vaccination and SARS-CoV-2 variants. Assay used: immunoSEQ multiplex PCR; TCRdb lists only in-frame clones, some missing. The table includes approximately 420,000 clones, 80% to 90% detected once. Specified treatment: 19 received Ad26.COV2.S at low or high dose, single or two shots; about 5 received placebo; per-sample allocation not given. All samples were drawn on day 63, counting from the first vaccine or placebo injection. This specimen was peripheral blood, taken in a trial of Ad26.COV2.S vaccine versus placebo. These TCRs come from a person aged 18 to 65 who received the Ad26.COV2.S COVID-19 vaccine or a placebo.

Of note for this clone: The sample holds other DNA sequences that translate to the same CDR3. The chain carries TRBV4-1 and TRBJ1-2; D call uncertain. Germline V gene lookup returns CDR1 MGHRA and CDR2 YSYEKL. This CDR3 region has 12 residues. Trimming removed 0 bases from V and 4 bases from J, with 3 bases in between. The CDR3 DNA follows: TGCGCCAGCAGCCAAGATCCCTATGGCTACACCTTC. Amino acids: CASSQDPYGYTF.

The chain links TRBV29-1 to TRBJ1-3, with TRBD1 identical over 7 bases. Trimming took 4 bases from V and 2 from J; bases not matched to a gene: 5. This CDR3 is 14 amino acids long. Per the germline V gene, CDR1 is SQVTM and CDR2 is ANQGSEA. The chain's CDR3 is CSVGQGVTGNTIYF. The CDR3 nucleotides are TGCAGCGTTGGACAGGGAGTGACTGGAAACACCATATATTTT. Combining the CDR3 with reference TRBV29-1 and TRBJ1-3 gives the whole variable domain SAVISQKPSRDICQRGTSLTIQCQVDSQVTMMFWYRQQPGQSLTLIATANQGSEATYESGFVIDKFPISRPNLTFSTLTVSNMSPEDSSIYLCSVGQGVTGNTIYFGEGSWLTVV.

The chain recombines TRBV19 with TRBJ2-3, with a weak D call TRBD2 (5 bases). This CDR3 region has 14 residues. With 4 bases removed from V and 2 bases from J, the gap between germline ends came to 10 bases. Germline CDR1 and CDR2: LNHDA and SQIVND (reference sequence). Here the CDR3 reads CASSTGSSTDTQYF. The DNA of the CDR3 is TGTGCCAGTAGTACGGGGAGTTCCACAGATACGCAGTATTTT.

The V and J genes are TRBV9 and TRBJ2-7; D tentatively fits TRBD1 or TRBD2 (6 bases each). The CDR3 loop spans 16 amino acids. Germline-derived CDR1 and CDR2 are SGDLS and YYNGEE. Trimming pared 0 bases from V and 1 base from J, leaving 14 bases between. The CDR3 loop reads CASSVDGGGASYEQYF. For the CDR3, the DNA is TGTGCCAGCAGCGTAGACGGGGGCGGGGCATCCTACGAGCAGTACTTC.

Worth noting for this clone: It is likely a read error: a sequence one base away is far more abundant. This chain links TRBV11-3 with TRBJ1-1; D not resolved. CDR3 length: 14 amino acids. The germline gives CDR1 SGHNT, CDR2 YENEEA. V gave up 0 bases and J gave up 1 base, with 6 bases separating them. CDR3 in amino acids: CASSLEAGNTEAFF. The CDR3 DNA reads as TGTGCCAGCAGCTTAGAGGCAGGGAACACTGAAGCTTTCTTT.

This chain uses TRBV21-1 with TRBJ1-6; the DNA was not compared with TRBD1, the D call given in the table. TRBV21-1 is given as a pseudogene. The CDR3 covers 16 residues. As DNA, the CDR3 is TGTGCCAGCAGCCGCACCAAACAGGGGGCAGCTTCACCCCTCCACTTT. Translation gives CASSRTKQGAASPLHF.

V and J are TRBV5-1 and TRBJ1-4; 8 nucleotides match TRBD1. This CDR3 region has 14 residues. With V trimmed by 7 bases and J by 8 bases, 10 bases remained unmatched. CDR1 and CDR2 (germline): SGHRS, YFSETQ. The CDR3 nucleotides are TGCGCCAGCTCGCCCGGGACAGGAATGGAAAAACTGTTTTTT. It encodes CASSPGTGMEKLFF.

The chain employs TRBV4-3 and TRBJ1-4; D might be TRBD1 (5 bases). Germline V gives CDR1 LGHNA, CDR2 YSLEER. The germline V and J ends were trimmed by 0 bases and 0 bases, with 11 bases remaining between them. The CDR3 loop spans 17 amino acids. CDR3 in amino acids: CASSQDRGGATNEKLFF. CDR3 coding DNA: TGCGCCAGCAGCCAAGACCGCGGGGGGGCAACTAATGAAAAACTGTTTTTT.

The chain carries TRBV7-9 and TRBJ2-2; weak D call: TRBD1 (5 bases). V was clipped by 5 bases and J by 0 bases, with 7 bases between them. From germline, CDR1 is SEHNR and CDR2 FQNEAQ (reference sequence). The CDR3 has 14 amino acids. The CDR3 is CASSPGPNTGELFF. CDR3 sequence (DNA): TGTGCCAGCAGCCCAGGGCCGAACACCGGGGAGCTGTTTTTT.

This rearrangement joins TRBV14 to TRBJ1-1, with D tentatively TRBD1 (6 bases). CDR1 and CDR2 (germline): SGHDN, FVKESK. The V end lost 8 bases, the J end lost 0 bases, and 13 bases lay between the germline ends. This CDR3 spans 14 amino acids. The CDR3 loop is CASGPQGMNTEAFF. In nucleotides, the CDR3 is TGTGCCAGCGGCCCCCAGGGGATGAACACTGAAGCTTTCTTT.

The CDR3, as DNA: TGTGCCAGCAGCGTAGCCCCTCGAGGGGAAGCTTTCTTT. Translating it yields CASSVAPRGEAFF. V and J are TRBV9 and TRBJ1-1; the D is unclear. Germline lookup yields CDR1 SGDLS and CDR2 YYNGEE. Deletions cut 0 bases from V and 8 bases from J, with 11 bases between. This CDR3 has 13 residues.

The gene calls are TRBV13 and TRBJ2-4, with 7 bases aligning to TRBD1. V was pared by 6 bases and J by 4 bases, with 6 bases of the junction left unmatched. Germline assignment: CDR1 PRHDT and CDR2 FYEKMQ (reference sequence). This CDR3 spans 14 amino acids. CDR3 sequence reads: CASRIWGQKNIQYF. In nucleotides, the CDR3 is TGTGCCAGCAGGATATGGGGACAGAAAAACATTCAGTACTTC.

This chain connects TRBV19 to TRBJ2-3; D may match TRBD1 or TRBD2 (5 bases each). Trimming removed 0 bases at V and 4 bases at J, with 14 bases between. Germline CDR1 LNHDA, CDR2 SQIVND (reference sequence). This CDR3 has 16 amino acids. The CDR3 sequence is CASSIEAGTGSDTQYF. CDR3 DNA: TGTGCCAGTAGTATAGAAGCTGGGACCGGATCAGATACGCAGTATTTT.